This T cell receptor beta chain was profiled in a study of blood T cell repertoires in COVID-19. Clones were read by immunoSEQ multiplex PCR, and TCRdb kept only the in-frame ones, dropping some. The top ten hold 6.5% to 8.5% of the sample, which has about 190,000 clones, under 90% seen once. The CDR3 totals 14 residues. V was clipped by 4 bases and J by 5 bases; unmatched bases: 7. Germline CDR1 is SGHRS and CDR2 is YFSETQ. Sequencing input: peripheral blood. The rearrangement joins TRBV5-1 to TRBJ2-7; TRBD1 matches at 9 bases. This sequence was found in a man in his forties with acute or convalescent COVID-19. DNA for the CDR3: TGCGCCAGCAGCATTCAACAGGGGGCGGACGAGCAGTACTTC. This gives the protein CASSIQQGADEQYF.